This T cell receptor beta chain was profiled in a study of blood T cell repertoires in COVID-19 (dated by TCRdb to 2018 to 2020). In the study overall: Collaborator samples came from the United States, Italy and Spain and covered acute and convalescent phases of COVID-19. The prospective study material was composed of cDNA or gDNA derived from T cells, B-cell-depleted T cells, or PBMCs. Deeply sampled blood TCRbeta repertoires from subjects exposed to, actively infected with, or recovered from COVID-19 were included in the dataset. The repertoires were made available in a free public database intended to serve as a resource for research on the immune response to SARS-CoV-2. Samples came from the ongoing ImmuneRACE study (first 160 participants) plus 1,254 subjects from 6 global collaborators. Nearly every sample came with metadata listing a de-identified subject ID, COVID-19 status, age in years and sex. Where available, HLA class I and class II types were taken from metadata supplied by the sample provider and were not determined by assay-based typing.

As for this clone: Its antigen has not been determined. Base quality data are lacking; no much larger clone is found one base away.

Paper-wide results and their limitations: The amount of clinical and demographic metadata varied by source and participant and was provided uncurated.

The immunoSEQ Assay, a bias-controlled multiplex PCR, was used to amplify TCRbeta CDR3 regions from genomic DNA. The study's processing was this. The number of nucleated cells in each sample was estimated by amplification of reference gene primers within the assay. Sequence reads were collapsed and filtered to measure the absolute abundance of every unique TCRbeta CDR3 rearrangement. For each sample, productive Simpson clonality was calculated by taking the square root of Simpson's diversity index across productive rearrangements. TCRdb provides this immuneACCESS table in a form limited to in-frame rearrangements. Some clones are lacking; in checked studies, under half of them reflect an unresolved V gene, and why the rest are absent is not known. The DNA was the basis for D and trimming; V, J and clone size are from that table. The sample table shows approximately 60,000 clones, and over 85% are seen once. Of the sample, approximately 2.9% is held by the ten largest clones.

Collaborating institutions collected whole blood in K2EDTA tubes following their own protocols. Collaborator samples were shipped for TCRbeta analysis as frozen whole blood, isolated PBMCs, or DNA extracted from either sample type. The TCR comes from a man between 65 and 85 years old with active COVID-19. The material sequenced was peripheral blood.

The DNA is TGTGCCAGCAGCCTCAGCCCGGGGGACCAAGAGACCCAGTACTTC. Translated, it gives CASSLSPGDQETQYF. The V and J genes are TRBV9 and TRBJ2-5; a weak D assignment points to TRBD2 (6 bases agree). Looking up the germline V gene yields CDR1 SGDLS and CDR2 YYNGEE. Measured from the cysteine to the phenylalanine, the CDR3 is 15 residues long. Only the CDR3 DNA is retained, 45 bases long and in frame from the first base. At the junction V is shortened by 4 bases and J by 0 bases, with 13 bases in between.